This is a list of T cell receptor beta chains from one sample in a study of identical twins. TCRdb passed the 5' RACE reads through MiXCR, listing each CDR3 protein once. The sample includes a few hundred thousand distinct CDR3 sequences, about 18% of them seen just once. The sequencing sample was made of naive T cells sorted from blood. Receptors originate from a man between 50 and 59 years old in good health. Both conserved end residues are part of each CDR3. The D gene is left open where the match is weak. Clone size is stated in some rows and not others, as once, few, many or a class when expanded.

j_call v_call clone_size d_call cdr3_nt cdr3_aa
TRBJ2-7 TRBV18 many NA TGTGCCAGCTCACCATTGACAGCCTACGAGCAGTACTTC CASSPLTAYEQYF
TRBJ2-1 TRBV12-3/TRBV12-4 NA NA TGTGCCAGCAGTTTAACCTGGAGCTCCTACAATGAGCAGTTCTTC CASSLTWSSYNEQFF
TRBJ1-3 TRBV4-2 many NA TGTGCCAGCAGCCAATCCGAGGCCCGAAACACCATATATTTT CASSQSEARNTIYF
TRBJ2-1 TRBV12-3/TRBV12-4 NA NA TGTGCCAGCAGTTCGACGGACAATGAGCAGTTCTTC CASSSTDNEQFF
TRBJ2-1 TRBV5-1 many TRBD1 TGCGCCAGCAGAGCCGTATACGGGACAGGGGGCGAAAATGAGCAGTTCTTC CASRAVYGTGGENEQFF
TRBJ2-3 TRBV4-1 NA NA TGCGCCAGCAGCCAAGAATGGCGGGGGCGCACAGATACGCAGTATTTT CASSQEWRGRTDTQYF
TRBJ2-4 TRBV4-3 NA TRBD1 TGCGCCAGCAGCCAAGAAGGACAGGGACCCAAAAACATTCAGTACTTC CASSQEGQGPKNIQYF
TRBJ2-7 TRBV6-2/TRBV6-3 NA NA TGTGCCAGCAGATCTTCCGGGACACAATACGAGCAGTACTTC CASRSSGTQYEQYF
TRBJ2-3 TRBV18 few NA TGTGCCAGCTCACGGGGGAGCCCAGATACGCAGTATTTT CASSRGSPDTQYF
TRBJ2-7 TRBV15 NA NA TGTGCCACCAGCAGAGTAGAGAATCACTCCTACGAGCAGTACTTC CATSRVENHSYEQYF
TRBJ2-2 TRBV30 NA NA TGTGCCTGGAGACCCGGGGTTACCGGGGAGCTGTTTTTT CAWRPGVTGELFF
TRBJ2-7 TRBV6-5 once NA TGTGCCAGCAGTTATATGGGAGGGACAGCAAACTCCTACGAGCAGTACTTC CASSYMGGTANSYEQYF
TRBJ1-2 TRBV12-3/TRBV12-4 many NA TGTGCCAGCAGTCCCCGGACAGAGATCTATGGCTACACCTTC CASSPRTEIYGYTF
TRBJ2-2 TRBV10-3 few NA TGTGCCATCAGTGATACCGGGGAGCTGTTTTTT CAISDTGELFF
TRBJ1-5 TRBV12-3/TRBV12-4 NA NA TGTGCCAGCAGTTCCCGCCGGGATCAGCCCCAGCATTTT CASSSRRDQPQHF
TRBJ2-7 TRBV12-3/TRBV12-4 NA NA TGTGCCAGCAGTTTAACCCGGGGGCAAAGCTCCTACGAGCAGTACTTC CASSLTRGQSSYEQYF
TRBJ2-5 TRBV20-1 many NA TGCAGTGCTACTAGGACAGCCCAAGAGACCCAGTACTTC CSATRTAQETQYF
TRBJ1-5 TRBV19 many NA TGTGCCAGTAGTATAGGACAACGGCAGCCCCAGCATTTT CASSIGQRQPQHF
TRBJ1-1 TRBV3-1 few NA TGTGCCAGCAGCCTAGGGGGGCAGAACACTGAAGCTTTCTTT CASSLGGQNTEAFF
TRBJ2-1 TRBV10-1 NA NA TGCGCCAGCAGTGCCCAGGGTGGGGGTAAGGGTCAGTTCTTC CASSAQGGGKGQFF
TRBJ2-1 TRBV11-2 many NA TGTGCCAGCAGCCCCTCGGGACGGCTGCTAAGCTCCTACAATGAGCAGTTCTTC CASSPSGRLLSSYNEQFF
TRBJ2-7 TRBV5-1 many TRBD1 TGCGCCAGCAGCTGGGGCAGGGGGCAAAACGAGCAGTACTTC CASSWGRGQNEQYF